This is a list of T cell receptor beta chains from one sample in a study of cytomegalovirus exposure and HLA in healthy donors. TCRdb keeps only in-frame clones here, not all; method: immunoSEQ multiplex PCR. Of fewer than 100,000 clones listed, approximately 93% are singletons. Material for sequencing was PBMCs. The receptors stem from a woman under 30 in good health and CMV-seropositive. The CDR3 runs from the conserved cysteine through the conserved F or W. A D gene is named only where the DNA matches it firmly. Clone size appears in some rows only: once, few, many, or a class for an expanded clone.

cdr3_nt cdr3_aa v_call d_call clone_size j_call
TGTGCCAGCAGGGGGAGGGGTGACATTCAGTACTTC CASRGRGDIQYF TRBV28 TRBD2 NA TRBJ2-4
TGCGCCAGCAGCGCCCATGGGGTGGGAGGGGGGTACGAGCAGTACTTC CASSAHGVGGGYEQYF TRBV4-3 NA NA TRBJ2-7
TGTGCCAGCAGCGTTGAGGATACGCAGTATTTT CASSVEDTQYF TRBV9 NA NA TRBJ2-3
TGTGCCTGGAGTCCAGGGGGACTGAACACTGAAGCTTTCTTT CAWSPGGLNTEAFF TRBV30 TRBD1 NA TRBJ1-1
TGTGCCTGGAGTGTGCTTCACGGAGGCTATGGCTACACCTTC CAWSVLHGGYGYTF TRBV30 NA NA TRBJ1-2
TGTGCCAGCAGCCAAGTTCGGACAGATACGCAGTATTTT CASSQVRTDTQYF TRBV4-2 NA once TRBJ2-3
TGTGCCAGCAGTGAAGAGCCCGGGGAGCTGTTTTTT CASSEEPGELFF TRBV6-5 NA once TRBJ2-2
TGTGCCAGCGGACGCAGGGGAGAATACAATCAGCCCCAGCATTTT CASGRRGEYNQPQHF TRBV27 NA NA TRBJ1-5
TGTGCCATCAGTATGAGGGATACGCAGTATTTT CAISMRDTQYF TRBV10-3 NA NA TRBJ2-3
TGTGCCAGCAGCTTGAGACAGGGGACGAACACCGGGGAGCTGTTTTTT CASSLRQGTNTGELFF TRBV7-3 TRBD1 NA TRBJ2-2
TGCGCCAGCAGCCGGGGACTAGCGGACGACCTCTCCTACGAGCAGTACTTC CASSRGLADDLSYEQYF TRBV4-3 TRBD2 NA TRBJ2-7
TGTGCCAGCAGCCAAGAAGAGACTAGCGGGAGCCTACCAAGGTACTTC CASSQEETSGSLPRYF TRBV4-2 TRBD2 NA TRBJ2-5
TGTGCCTGGACAGGGGGCGCTGACCAGCCCCAGCATTTT CAWTGGADQPQHF TRBV30 TRBD1 NA TRBJ1-5
TGTGCCAGCGGCAGGAGACTAGCCCAAGAGACCCAGTACTTC CASGRRLAQETQYF TRBV2 TRBD2 NA TRBJ2-5
TGTGCCAGCAGCGGTAGCGGGGGATACAATGAGCAGTTCTTC CASSGSGGYNEQFF TRBV9 TRBD2 NA TRBJ2-1
TGTGCCAGCAGCTCATTCGGGAATGAAAAACTGTTTTTT CASSSFGNEKLFF TRBV11-2 NA once TRBJ1-4
TGTGCCAGCAGTTACTCGGGGGCCGGGGATGAAAAACTGTTTTTT CASSYSGAGDEKLFF TRBV6-5 NA NA TRBJ1-4
TGCGCCAGCAGTCGACAGGGGTCGATCTACGAGCAGTACTTC CASSRQGSIYEQYF TRBV4-1 TRBD1 NA TRBJ2-7
TGTGCCAGTAGTATAACGGCAGGGGGCGCATTCGTAACCCAGCATTTT CASSITAGGAFVTQHF TRBV19 TRBD1 NA TRBJ1-5
TGTGCCAGCAGCTTGTATCCTCGACAATACGAGCAGTACTTC CASSLYPRQYEQYF TRBV5-6 NA NA TRBJ2-7
TGTGCCAGCAGTGAAGCGGAAGGGGCAGATACGCAGTATTTT CASSEAEGADTQYF TRBV6-1 NA NA TRBJ2-3
TGTGCCAGCAGACTAGCGGATAACACCGGGGAGCTGTTTTTT CASRLADNTGELFF TRBV11-3 TRBD2 once TRBJ2-2
TGTGCCAGCAGGATCGACAGGGGGGCCGGCTACACCTTC CASRIDRGAGYTF TRBV6-5 TRBD1 NA TRBJ1-2
TGTGCCAGCAAACCCTCGGGAGCACTATTCAATGAGCAGTTCTTC CASKPSGALFNEQFF TRBV2 NA NA TRBJ2-1
TGTGCCACCAGCAGAGATCGGGGAGTGAACACTGAAGCTTTCTTT CATSRDRGVNTEAFF TRBV15 NA NA TRBJ1-1